This T cell receptor beta chain comes out of a study of blood T cell repertoires in COVID-19. As for the study in general: Specimens from acute and convalescent COVID-19 originated in the United States, Italy and Spain.

CDR1 and CDR2 from the germline V gene are SGHKS and YYEKEE (reference sequence). V lost 5 bases to trimming and J lost 3 bases; unmatched junction nucleotides: 5. CDR3 size: 14 residues. Authors' processing steps: Amplifying reference gene primers gave estimates of nucleated cell counts. Using immunoSEQ multiplex PCR, the repertoire was profiled, and TCRdb retains in-frame clones only, with some absent. V and J calls plus clone size are reproduced from that table; the DNA served to infer D and trimming. The data contain about 110,000 clones, 85% to 90% of them singletons. Sequenced input: peripheral blood. The chain uses TRBV5-5 and TRBJ1-3; 7 bases are a match to TRBD1. This TCR was sampled from a human donor in a cohort sampled during active COVID-19. CDR3 nucleotides: TGTGCCAGCAGTATAGGGACAGTTGGAAACACCATATATTTT. This translates into CASSIGTVGNTIYF.